This T cell receptor (beta chain) stems from a study of blood T cell repertoires in COVID-19. Study as a whole: Some COVID-19 samples were acute and others convalescent; all came from the United States, Italy and Spain. The cDNA or gDNA used as material had been derived from T cells, B-cell-depleted T cells, or PBMCs.

CDR1 is SGHNT, CDR2 YYREEE, per germline (reference sequence). CDR3 length: 15 amino acids. V was trimmed by 0 bases and J by 5 bases, leaving 12 bases between them. As processed by the authors: Using reference gene primer amplification, nucleated cell counts were estimated. Clones were sequenced by immunoSEQ multiplex PCR, and TCRdb holds only the in-frame ones, with some missing. That table supplies the V and J calls and clone size; D and trimming were determined from the DNA. The sample yields under 300,000 clones, around 82% seen once. The J gene is TRBJ2-1, the V gene TRBV5-4; tentative D call: TRBD1 (5 bases). The sequence was obtained from an elderly woman with active or convalescent COVID-19. The sample was peripheral blood. The CDR3 spells CASSLGQGPHNEQFF. CDR3 nucleotides: TGTGCCAGCAGCTTGGGTCAGGGCCCCCACAATGAGCAGTTCTTC. The whole variable domain, remainder taken from reference TRBV5-4 and TRBJ2-1, is ETGVTQSPTHLIKTRGQQVTLRCSSQSGHNTVSWYQQALGQGPQFIFQYYREEENGRGNFPPRFSGLQFPNYSSELNVNALELDDSALYLCASSLGQGPHNEQFFGPGTRLTVL.